This paragraph covers one TCR beta chain sequence. This record comes from a study of cytotoxic CD8 clonotypes in ibrutinib-treated CLL. The overall study: Patients attained 25 or so partial and 2 complete responses; at median around 68 months, about 15 remained remitted while around twelve progressed. Sample averages reached 255,043 productive templates and over 85,000 productive rearrangements.

Data came from immunoSEQ multiplex PCR; TCRdb stores just in-frame clones and leaves some out. This table holds about 160,000 clones, 70% to 85% found once. The CDR3 length is 13 residues. Germline values: CDR1 SGHNT, CDR2 YENEEA. The V end was cut by 3 bases, the J end by 5 bases, with 10 bases between. The rearrangement joins TRBV11-3 to TRBJ1-1; D ambiguous. Specimen: PBMCs, collected after 24 months of ibrutinib treatment. The TCR was taken from a human donor with chronic lymphocytic leukemia. The CDR3, as DNA: TGTGCCAGCAGCTTTGAGTTCTCTACTGAAGCTTTCTTT. Encoded protein: CASSFEFSTEAFF.